One sample yielded the 31 T cell receptor beta chains listed below, sequenced in a study of CXCR3-negative and CXCR3-positive naive CD8 T cells. No antigen is known for these receptors. 5' RACE that incorporated UMI labels was used to prepare the TRB cDNA libraries. TCRdb re-called the 5' RACE reads and shows each CDR3 protein once, DNA omitted. The sample has 100,000 or so distinct CDR3 sequences; the top ten hold about 0.35%. General study points: In CXCR3-positive naive cells, the TRB CDR3s were more hydrophobic than in CXCR3-negative naive cells.

The source material was naive CXCR3+ CD8+ T cells from blood. Subset in this sample: CD45RO-CCR7+CD27+CD95- naive CD8+ T cells expressing CXCR3 (TNR3+). These receptors were obtained from a human donor in good health. Some clones in this sample may be carry-over from other donors' samples.

The rearrangement uses TRBV10-3 and TRBJ2-5; TCRdb selects TRBD2, and the lack of DNA leaves this call unchecked. CDR3 length equals 16 residues. The V gene's germline CDR1 is ENHRY and CDR2 SYGVKD. CDR3 in amino acids: CAISGTLAGELETQYF.

The V call is TRBV20-1, the J call TRBJ2-3; the TCRdb call, TRBD2, lacks DNA for checking. The germline V gene encodes CDR1 DFQATT and CDR2 SNEGSKA (reference sequence). The CDR3 covers 14 residues. Here the CDR3 reads CSAAGLAGADTQYF.

This chain uses TRBV7-9 with TRBJ1-2; no DNA is available, so the TRBD1 call from TCRdb remains unchecked. Germline V gene sequence: CDR1 SEHNR, CDR2 FQNEAQ (reference sequence). There are 13 residues in the CDR3. CDR3 loop: CASRPGHDYGYTF.

The chain uses TRBV4-1 and TRBJ2-3; no DNA is available, so the TRBD2 call from TCRdb remains unchecked. The CDR3 has 14 amino acids. The V gene's germline CDR1 is MGHRA and CDR2 YSYEKL. The CDR3 sequence: CASSQERRGDTQYF.

J is TRBJ2-7 and V is TRBV27; TCRdb's D call of TRBD1 is untestable without DNA. The germline CDR1 and CDR2 sequences are MNHEY and SMNVEV (reference sequence). CDR3 length: 13 residues. CDR3 loop: CASSLGRVYEQYF.

The rearrangement uses TRBV5-1 and TRBJ2-7. The CDR3 consists of 14 residues. Germline lookup yields CDR1 SGHRS and CDR2 YFSETQ. Here the CDR3 reads CASSLELTAVEQYF.

The chain joins TRBV5-6 to TRBJ2-5; as DNA is missing, the TRBD2 call by TCRdb cannot be tested. Looked up from germline, CDR1 is SGHDT and CDR2 is YYEEEE. The CDR3 has 16 amino acids. The CDR3: CASSLVLAEPKETQYF.

This chain uses TRBV28 with TRBJ2-5. There are 13 residues in the CDR3. Germline CDR1 MDHEN, CDR2 SYDVKM. Here the CDR3 reads CASSLMNGETRYF.

The chain links TRBV28 to TRBJ1-5; TCRdb indicates TRBD1, and absent DNA this call remains unverified. This CDR3 spans 16 amino acids. Germline V gene sequence: CDR1 MDHEN, CDR2 SYDVKM. CDR3 residues: CATRNDRALHNQPQHF.

This chain joins TRBV4-1 and TRBJ2-7; TCRdb lists TRBD1, though no DNA is available to test this call. This CDR3 spans 14 amino acids. Germline lookup yields CDR1 MGHRA and CDR2 YSYEKL. CDR3 protein: CASSQTGLSNEQYF.

The gene calls are TRBV5-1 and TRBJ2-5; TCRdb's D call of TRBD2 is untestable without DNA. This CDR3 has 16 residues. Germline V lookup: CDR1 SGHRS, CDR2 YFSETQ. The CDR3 region is CASSPLLAGVQETQYF. Together with reference TRBV5-1 and TRBJ2-5, the CDR3 gives the full variable domain: KAGVTQTPRYLIKTRGQQVTLSCSPISGHRSVSWYQQTPGQGLQFLFEYFSETQRNKGNFPGRFSGRQFSNSRSEMNVSTLELGDSALYLCASSPLLAGVQETQYFGPGTRLLVL.

This CDR3 reads CASVTSGEQYF. The chain links TRBV6-2 or TRBV6-3 to TRBJ2-7; the D call of TRBD2 rests on TCRdb alone, since no DNA is present to check it. The CDR3 runs to 11 residues. The germline gives CDR1 MNHEY, CDR2 SVGEGT.

The chain links TRBV19 to TRBJ1-5. This CDR3 has 12 residues. Germline V lookup: CDR1 LNHDA, CDR2 SQIVND (reference sequence). The CDR3 sequence: CASSLTNQPQHF.

J is TRBJ2-2 and V is TRBV27. Germline CDR1 is MNHEY and CDR2 is SMNVEV (reference sequence). The CDR3 sequence is 15 residues long. CDR3 sequence reads: CASSHLKWGTGELFF.

This chain uses TRBV7-2 with TRBJ2-7; the TCRdb D gene call, TRBD2, has no DNA to confirm it. The CDR3 contains 15 residues. Germline V gene data show CDR1 as SGHTA and CDR2 as FQGNSA. This CDR3 reads CASSLGLAGNYEQYF. The full variable domain, rest sourced from reference TRBV7-2 and TRBJ2-7, is GAGVSQSPSNKVTEKGKDVELRCDPISGHTALYWYRQSLGQGLEFLIYFQGNSAPDKSGLPSDRFSAERTGGSVSTLTIQRTQQEDSAVYLCASSLGLAGNYEQYFGPGTRLTVT.

This chain connects TRBV4-3 to TRBJ2-1; the TCRdb call, TRBD1, lacks DNA for checking. This CDR3 has 13 residues. Germline V gives CDR1 LGHNA, CDR2 YSLEER. The CDR3 spells CASSHGRGAEQFF.

The chain carries TRBV6-2 or TRBV6-3 and TRBJ2-7; TCRdb proposes TRBD1, but this gene call is untestable without DNA. Germline V gives CDR1 MNHEY, CDR2 SVGEGT. The CDR3 totals 14 residues. The CDR3 loop reads CASSHTGTGYEQYF.

The CDR3 reads CASRRPGLAEYNEQFF. The V call is TRBV12-3 or TRBV12-4, the J call TRBJ2-1; absent DNA, TCRdb's TRBD2 call cannot be checked. CDR3 length equals 16 residues.

The rearrangement links TRBV10-2 to TRBJ2-5; as DNA is missing, the TRBD2 call by TCRdb cannot be tested. Per germline, CDR1 WSHSY and CDR2 SAAADI. The CDR3 is 16 amino acids. The CDR3 is CASSQGLAGDQETQYF.

The chain carries TRBV11-2 and TRBJ2-4; checking the TCRdb D call of TRBD1 is not possible without DNA. The CDR3 contains 13 residues. From germline, CDR1 is SGHAT and CDR2 FQNNGV. The CDR3 spells CASSRIQVDIQYF.

The CDR3 loop reads CSARDRVWYAEAFF. The V gene is TRBV29-1, the J gene TRBJ1-1; TCRdb proposes TRBD1, but this gene call is untestable without DNA. The CDR3 covers 14 residues. Germline values: CDR1 SQVTM, CDR2 ANQGSEA.

The chain is built from TRBV5-1 and TRBJ2-7; the D call of TRBD1 rests on TCRdb alone, since no DNA is present to check it. The length of the CDR3 is 13 residues. Germline V CDR1 and CDR2: SGHRS, YFSETQ. The CDR3 sequence is CASTGTPTYEQYF.

This chain uses TRBV6-5 with TRBJ1-2; TCRdb's D call, TRBD1, is unchecked because there is no DNA. The V gene's germline CDR1 is MNHEY and CDR2 SVGAGI. The CDR3 spans 14 residues. CDR3 loop: CASSTRGLSYGYTF.

The chain carries TRBV7-2 and TRBJ2-7. Germline V gene lookup returns CDR1 SGHTA and CDR2 FQGNSA. The CDR3 is made up of 14 amino acids. Here the CDR3 reads CASSHRRKTYEQYF.

The chain combines TRBV4-1 with TRBJ2-7; TCRdb gives TRBD1 as the D gene, but with no DNA this cannot be confirmed. CDR1 and CDR2 from the germline V gene are MGHRA and YSYEKL. The CDR3 is 14 amino acids. CDR3 in amino acids: CASSQGGGIYEQYF.

The V gene is TRBV11-2, the J gene TRBJ2-1; the D call of TRBD2 rests on TCRdb alone, since no DNA is present to check it. Germline V gives CDR1 SGHAT, CDR2 FQNNGV. The CDR3 loop spans 15 amino acids. CDR3 residues: CASSFTSGLYNEQFF.

This rearrangement joins TRBV27 to TRBJ2-7. The CDR3 extends over 13 amino acids. CDR1 is MNHEY, CDR2 SMNVEV, per germline (reference sequence). The chain's CDR3 is CASSVGRPYEQYF.

The chain employs TRBV6-5 and TRBJ1-5; the D call of TRBD1 rests on TCRdb alone, since no DNA is present to check it. Per germline, CDR1 MNHEY and CDR2 SVGAGI. This CDR3 is built from 16 residues. CDR3 region: CASSTGGYVGNQPQHF.

This sequence joins TRBV10-3 and TRBJ2-7. Germline loops: CDR1 ENHRY, CDR2 SYGVKD. CDR3 length: 12 amino acids. The CDR3 here is CATRGIYYEQYF.

The chain links TRBV10-1 to TRBJ1-1; absent DNA, TCRdb's TRBD1 call cannot be checked. Germline assignment: CDR1 WNHNN and CDR2 SYGVQD (reference sequence). This CDR3 spans 15 amino acids. The CDR3 here is CASSYTGTGETEAFF.

This chain uses TRBV20-1 with TRBJ2-3. This CDR3 has 14 amino acids. Germline V CDR1 and CDR2: DFQATT, SNEGSKA (reference sequence). CDR3 amino acids: CSARDLFGTDTQYF.